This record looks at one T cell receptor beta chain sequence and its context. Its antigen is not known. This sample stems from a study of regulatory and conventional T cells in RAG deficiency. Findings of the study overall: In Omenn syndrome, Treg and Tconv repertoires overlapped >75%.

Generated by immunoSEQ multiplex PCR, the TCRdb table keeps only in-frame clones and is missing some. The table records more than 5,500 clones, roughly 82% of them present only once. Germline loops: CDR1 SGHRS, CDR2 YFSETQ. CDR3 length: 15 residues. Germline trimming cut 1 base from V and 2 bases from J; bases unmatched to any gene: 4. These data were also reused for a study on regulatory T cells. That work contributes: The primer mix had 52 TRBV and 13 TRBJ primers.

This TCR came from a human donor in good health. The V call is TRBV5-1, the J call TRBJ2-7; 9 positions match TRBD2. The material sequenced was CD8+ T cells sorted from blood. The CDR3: CASSLFAGGPYEQYF. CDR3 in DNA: TGCGCCAGCAGCTTGTTTGCGGGGGGGCCCTACGAGCAGTACTTC.